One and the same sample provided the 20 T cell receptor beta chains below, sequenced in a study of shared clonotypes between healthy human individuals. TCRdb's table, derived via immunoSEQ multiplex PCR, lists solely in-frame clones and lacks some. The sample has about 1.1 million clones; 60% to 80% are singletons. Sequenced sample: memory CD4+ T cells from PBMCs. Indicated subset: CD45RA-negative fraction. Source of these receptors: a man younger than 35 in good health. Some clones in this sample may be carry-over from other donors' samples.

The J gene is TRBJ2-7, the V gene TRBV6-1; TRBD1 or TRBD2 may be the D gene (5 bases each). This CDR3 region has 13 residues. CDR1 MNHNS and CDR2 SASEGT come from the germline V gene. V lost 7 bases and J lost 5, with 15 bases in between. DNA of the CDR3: TGTGCCAGCAAAGGGACCGCATTCGACGAGCAGTACTTC. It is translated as CASKGTAFDEQYF.

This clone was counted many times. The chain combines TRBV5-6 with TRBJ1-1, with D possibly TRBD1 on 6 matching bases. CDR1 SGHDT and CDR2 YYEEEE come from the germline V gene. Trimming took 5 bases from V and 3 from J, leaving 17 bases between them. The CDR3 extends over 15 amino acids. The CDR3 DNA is TGTGCCAGCAGGAGACACAGGGATTCCTACACTGAAGCTTTCTTT. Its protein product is CASRRHRDSYTEAFF.

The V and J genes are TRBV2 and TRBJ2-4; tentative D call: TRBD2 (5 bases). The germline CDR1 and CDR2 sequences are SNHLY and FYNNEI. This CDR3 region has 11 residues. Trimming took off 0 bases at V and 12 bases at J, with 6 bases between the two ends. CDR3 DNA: TGTGCCAGCAGTGAAGCAGAGGGTCAGTACTTC. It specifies CASSEAEGQYF.

The CDR3 DNA sequence: TGCCAGCGGGCCTATGGCTACACCTTC. Translated: CQRAYGYTF. The chain links TRBV20-1 to TRBJ1-2; no definite D call. The germline V gene has CDR1 DFQATT and CDR2 SNEGSKA (reference sequence). This CDR3 has 9 amino acids.

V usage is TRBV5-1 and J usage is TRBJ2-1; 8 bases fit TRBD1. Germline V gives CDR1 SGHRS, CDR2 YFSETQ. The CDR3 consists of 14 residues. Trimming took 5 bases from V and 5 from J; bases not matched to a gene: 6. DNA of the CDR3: TGCGCCAGCAGTCGAGGGACAGGAAACAATGAGCAGTTCTTC. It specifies CASSRGTGNNEQFF. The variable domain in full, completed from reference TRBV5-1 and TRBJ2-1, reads KAGVTQTPRYLIKTRGQQVTLSCSPISGHRSVSWYQQTPGQGLQFLFEYFSETQRNKGNFPGRFSGRQFSNSRSEMNVSTLELGDSALYLCASSRGTGNNEQFFGPGTRLTVL.

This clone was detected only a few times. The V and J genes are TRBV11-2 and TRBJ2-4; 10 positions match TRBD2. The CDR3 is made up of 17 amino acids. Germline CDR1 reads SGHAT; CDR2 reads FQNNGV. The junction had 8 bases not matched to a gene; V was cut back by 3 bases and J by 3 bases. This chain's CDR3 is CASSFQPVAGGKNIQYF. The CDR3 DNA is TGTGCCAGCAGCTTTCAGCCCGTAGCGGGAGGCAAAAACATTCAGTACTTC.

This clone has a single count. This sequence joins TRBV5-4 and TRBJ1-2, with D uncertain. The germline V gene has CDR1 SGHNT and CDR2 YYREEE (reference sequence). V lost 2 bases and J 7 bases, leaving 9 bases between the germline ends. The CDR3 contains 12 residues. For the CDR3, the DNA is TGTGCCAGCAGCTTTACTTATGTTGGCTACACCTTC. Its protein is CASSFTYVGYTF.

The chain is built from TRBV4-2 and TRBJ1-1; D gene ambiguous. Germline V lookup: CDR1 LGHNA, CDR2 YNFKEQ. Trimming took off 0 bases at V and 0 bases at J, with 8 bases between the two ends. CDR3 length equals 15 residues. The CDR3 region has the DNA TGTGCCAGCAGCCAAGAGCTCAGCTTGAACACTGAAGCTTTCTTT. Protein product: CASSQELSLNTEAFF.

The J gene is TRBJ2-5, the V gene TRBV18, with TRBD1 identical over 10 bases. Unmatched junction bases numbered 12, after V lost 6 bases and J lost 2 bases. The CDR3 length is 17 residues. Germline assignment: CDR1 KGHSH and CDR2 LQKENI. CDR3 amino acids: CASSVAGTGVGQETQYF. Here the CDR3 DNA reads TGTGCCAGCTCCGTGGCCGGGACAGGGGTCGGACAAGAGACCCAGTACTTC.

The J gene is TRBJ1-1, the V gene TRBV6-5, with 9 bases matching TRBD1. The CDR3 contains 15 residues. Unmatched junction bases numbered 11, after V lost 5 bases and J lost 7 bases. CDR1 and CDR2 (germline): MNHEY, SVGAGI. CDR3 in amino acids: CASSPRTGVIGEAFF. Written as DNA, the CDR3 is TGTGCCAGCAGTCCGCGGACAGGGGTGATTGGTGAAGCTTTCTTT.

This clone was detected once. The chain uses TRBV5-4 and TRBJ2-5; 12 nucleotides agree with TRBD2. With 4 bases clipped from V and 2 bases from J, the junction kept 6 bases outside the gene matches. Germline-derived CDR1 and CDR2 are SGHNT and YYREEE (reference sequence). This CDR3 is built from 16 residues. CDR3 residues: CASSKTSGSFQETQYF. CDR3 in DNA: TGTGCCAGCAGCAAGACTAGCGGGAGCTTTCAAGAGACCCAGTACTTC.

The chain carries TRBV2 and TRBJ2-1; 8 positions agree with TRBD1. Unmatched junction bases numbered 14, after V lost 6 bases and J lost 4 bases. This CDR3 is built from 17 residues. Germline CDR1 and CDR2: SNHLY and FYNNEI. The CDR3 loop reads CASRLSGTGDDYNEQFF. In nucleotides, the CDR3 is TGTGCCAGCAGATTGTCCGGGACAGGTGATGATTACAATGAGCAGTTCTTC. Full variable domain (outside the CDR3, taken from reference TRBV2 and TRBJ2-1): EPEVTQTPSHQVTQMGQEVILRCVPISNHLYFYWYRQILGQKVEFLVSFYNNEISEKSEIFDDQFSVERPDGSNFTLKIRSTKLEDSAMYFCASRLSGTGDDYNEQFFGPGTRLTVL.

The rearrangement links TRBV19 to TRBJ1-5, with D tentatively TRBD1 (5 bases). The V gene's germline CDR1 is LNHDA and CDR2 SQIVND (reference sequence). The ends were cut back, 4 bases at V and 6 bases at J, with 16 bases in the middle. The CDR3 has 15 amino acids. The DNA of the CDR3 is TGTGCCAGTAGTACTGGGGCCCTAAGATTTCAGCCCCAGCATTTT. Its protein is CASSTGALRFQPQHF.

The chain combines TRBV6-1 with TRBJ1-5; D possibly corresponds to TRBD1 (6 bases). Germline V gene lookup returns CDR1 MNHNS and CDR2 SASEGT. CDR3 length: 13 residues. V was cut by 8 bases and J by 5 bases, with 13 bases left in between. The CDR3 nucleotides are TGTGCCAGCGCCGCCGAGGGGGATCAGCCCCAGCATTTT. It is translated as CASAAEGDQPQHF.

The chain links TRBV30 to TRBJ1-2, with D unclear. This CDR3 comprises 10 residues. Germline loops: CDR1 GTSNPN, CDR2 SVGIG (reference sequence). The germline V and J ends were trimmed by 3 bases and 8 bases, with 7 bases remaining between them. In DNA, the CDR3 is TGTGCCTGGAGGAAGGACGGCTACACCTTC. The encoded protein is CAWRKDGYTF.

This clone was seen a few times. CDR3 sequence (DNA): TGTGCCAAGAACAGCCAAGGACTAGTGGGGGACTATGGCTACACCTTC. Its translation is CAKNSQGLVGDYGYTF. The V gene is TRBV27, the J gene TRBJ1-2; D is perhaps TRBD1 (5 bases). CDR1 and CDR2 from the germline V gene are MNHEY and SMNVEV (reference sequence). The CDR3 is 16 residues long. V was trimmed by 10 bases and J by 3 bases, leaving 24 bases between them.

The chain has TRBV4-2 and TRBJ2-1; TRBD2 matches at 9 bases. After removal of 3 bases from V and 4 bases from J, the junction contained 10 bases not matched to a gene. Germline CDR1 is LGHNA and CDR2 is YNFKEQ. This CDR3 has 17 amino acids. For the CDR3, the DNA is TGTGCCAGCAGCCAGGGGACTAGCCAACAGGGATACAATGAGCAGTTCTTC. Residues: CASSQGTSQQGYNEQFF.

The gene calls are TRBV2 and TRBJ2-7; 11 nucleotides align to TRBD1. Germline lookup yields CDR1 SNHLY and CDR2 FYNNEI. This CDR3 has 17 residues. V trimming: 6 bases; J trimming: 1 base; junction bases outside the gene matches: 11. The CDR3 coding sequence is TGTGCCAGCAGAAGCACATATGGGACAGGGGGTTCCTACGAGCAGTACTTC. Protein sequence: CASRSTYGTGGSYEQYF.

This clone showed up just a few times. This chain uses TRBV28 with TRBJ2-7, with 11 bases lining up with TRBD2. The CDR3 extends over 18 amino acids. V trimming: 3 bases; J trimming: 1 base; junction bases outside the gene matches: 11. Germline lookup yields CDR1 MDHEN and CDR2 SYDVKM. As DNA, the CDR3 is TGTGCCAGCAGTTTTGCTCTTTTGTTAGCGGGAGGGTCCTACGAGCAGTACTTC. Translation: CASSFALLLAGGSYEQYF. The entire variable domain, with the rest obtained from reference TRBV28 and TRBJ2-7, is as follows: DVKVTQSSRYLVKRTGEKVFLECVQDMDHENMFWYRQDPGLGLRLIYFSYDVKMKEKGDIPEGYSVSREKKERFSLILESASTNQTSMYLCASSFALLLAGGSYEQYFGPGTRLTVT.

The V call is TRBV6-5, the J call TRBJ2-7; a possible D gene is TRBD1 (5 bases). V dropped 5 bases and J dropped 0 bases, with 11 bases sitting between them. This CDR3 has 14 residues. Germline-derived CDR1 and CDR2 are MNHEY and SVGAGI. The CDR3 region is CASSPRQHSYEQYF. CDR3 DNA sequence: TGTGCCAGCAGTCCCCGACAGCACTCCTACGAGCAGTACTTC.